The TCR beta chain described here comes from a study of T-cell memory formation after mild COVID-19 (dated by TCRdb to about 2021). Describing the broader study: TCR sequence clusters from the two donors were largely donor specific. Longitudinal TCRalpha and TCRbeta repertoire sequencing tracked T-cell clones expanding and contracting after mild COVID-19 in two donors. The cohort comprised two young, previously healthy adult volunteers, one female and one male. Study-wide conclusions, independent of this receptor: SARS-CoV-2 specificity of the second-wave clones peaking on day 37 was not confirmed. Some responding clones were found in pre-infection memory, which suggests that pre-existing cross-reactive memory T cells took part in the SARS-CoV-2 response. Contracting CD4+ clones appeared mostly in the CM and EM memory subsets, whereas CD8+ clones were enriched in EMRA. Balanced CD4/CD8 phenotypes were observed for clones contracting from day 15 to 85, whereas a bias towards CD4+ was observed for a second wave of clones expanding from day 15 to 37. The study included only a couple of mild cases, and larger cohorts that include severe cases with pre-infection samples were judged to be necessary.

Ficoll-Paque density gradient centrifugation was the method used to isolate PBMCs. Sequenced on an Illumina NovaSeq 6000. TCRalpha and TCRbeta cDNA libraries were built by 5'RACE with constant-segment primers, adding sample barcodes and unique molecular identifiers. Trizol reagent was used to extract RNA from every sample. Libraries were amplified in two PCR steps, with a second sample barcode and Illumina TruSeq adapters added in the second step. Libraries were sequenced on an Illumina NovaSeq with 2 x 150 bp paired-end reads. Per the original workflow: The reads were demultiplexed and collapsed into UMI-guided consensus sequences using migec v1.2.7. With mixcr v2.1.11, UMI consensuses were aligned to TRA and TRB V and J templates and assembled into clonotypes. A clonotype was counted as expanded or contracted only when both edgeR and NoisET called the clonotype significant, with the noise models trained on biological replicates. edgeR calls used a false discovery rate-adjusted p below 0.01 and a log2 fold-change threshold of 1. PCA with hierarchical clustering of max-normalized trajectories of the 1000 most abundant clonotypes was used as exploratory dynamics analysis. Separately sequenced CD4+ and CD8+ repertoires were used to assign a CD4 or CD8 phenotype to each responding clone. TCRdb passed the public sequencing reads through fastp at Q25 and MiXCR, retaining productive beta sequences. One record per CDR3 amino acid sequence lists the most common genes and DNA. The V and J calls shown here were made by TCRdb, not taken from the authors' results. Present in this sample are 150,000 to 200,000 distinct CDR3 sequences, about 18% of which were seen just once. The top ten hold 3% to 4.5% of the sample.

In its sample, this clonotype was seen a few times. The antigen this receptor binds is unknown. Base qualities are not at hand, and no much larger clone is one base apart. Spanning cysteine to phenylalanine, the CDR3 consists of 13 amino acids. The kept DNA is CDR3 alone, 39 bases in frame from the first base. V is reduced by 5 bases and J by 4 bases, leaving a spacing of 8 bases between them. CDR1 and CDR2 were assigned from the germline V gene as KGHSH and LQKENI. The receptor was derived from a man in his late teens or twenties who had mild COVID-19 (a few samples of this study predate the infection). The sample titles of this study are shuffled in the database, so cell type and time point are left out; the donor was told from shared clones. The rearrangement joined TRBV18 to TRBJ2-2, with a tentative D call of TRBD1 or TRBD2, each matching 5 bases. Input material: PBMCs or a T cell subset sorted from them (not recorded which). The base sequence is TGTGCCAGCTCAACTGGGACCACCGGGGAGCTGTTTTTT. It codes for CASSTGTTGELFF.